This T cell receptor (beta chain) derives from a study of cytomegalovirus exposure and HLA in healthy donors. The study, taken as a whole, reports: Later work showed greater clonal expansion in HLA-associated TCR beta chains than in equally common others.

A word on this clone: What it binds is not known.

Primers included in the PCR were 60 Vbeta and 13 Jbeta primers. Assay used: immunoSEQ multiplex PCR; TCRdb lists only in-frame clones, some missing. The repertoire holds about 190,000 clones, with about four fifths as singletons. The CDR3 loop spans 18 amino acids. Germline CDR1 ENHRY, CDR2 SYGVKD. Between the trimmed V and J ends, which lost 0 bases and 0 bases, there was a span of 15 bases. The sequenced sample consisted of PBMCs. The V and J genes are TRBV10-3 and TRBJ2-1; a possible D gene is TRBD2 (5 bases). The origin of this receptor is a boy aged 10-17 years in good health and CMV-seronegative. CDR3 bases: TGTGCCATCAGTGAGTCCAGCGGTCGTAGCCCCTCCTACAATGAGCAGTTCTTC. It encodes CAISESSGRSPSYNEQFF.